This T cell receptor beta chain was found in a study of T cells in localized non-small cell lung cancer. Study observations and caveats: Tumor samples were not multi-region, leaving intratumor heterogeneity unexcluded.

The assay was immunoSEQ multiplex PCR, and TCRdb's table has in-frame clones only and misses some. The sample has about 54,000 clones, approximately 80% seen once. In the case of this clone: Its target is unknown.

Trimming took off 5 bases at V and 0 bases at J, with 12 bases between the two ends. This CDR3 spans 14 amino acids. Per the germline V gene, CDR1 is SGHDT and CDR2 is YYEEEE. The receptor was isolated from a female donor at least 60 years old with stage II squamous cell lung carcinoma. The V gene is TRBV5-6, the J gene TRBJ2-7; no reliable D call. The sequencing used peripheral blood, collected before any cancer treatment. In DNA form, the CDR3 reads TGTGCCAGCAGGGTCCGACTGAGCTCCTACGAGCAGTACTTC. The encoded protein is CASRVRLSSYEQYF.